This T cell receptor beta chain comes out of a study of shared clonotypes between healthy human individuals. Study as a whole: Each donor had three CD4 naive, three CD4 memory, two CD8 naive and one CD8 memory plate.

V was pared by 5 bases and J by 6 bases, with 7 bases of the junction left unmatched. Germline lookup yields CDR1 MNHEY and CDR2 SMNVEV (reference sequence). This CDR3 contains 13 residues. Comment on this clone: No antigen is known for it.

Using immunoSEQ multiplex PCR, the repertoire was profiled, and TCRdb retains in-frame clones only, with some absent. The data show roughly 2 million clones, approximately 94% seen once. CD45RO-negative, CCR7-selected cells formed the naive CD8 fraction, which excluded terminally differentiated effector memory CD45RA+ cells. Findings and limits, study-wide: With few donors, the genetic and exposure-history diversity represented was limited.

The receptor comes from a man aged 18-30 years in good health. Material: naive CD8+ T cells sorted from blood. This chain joins TRBV27 and TRBJ2-7; 7 nucleotides agree with TRBD1. The CDR3 loop reads CASSISTGAEQYF. DNA of the CDR3: TGTGCCAGCAGTATCTCCACAGGGGCCGAGCAGTACTTC.